The 10 T cell receptor beta chains below were found in one sample sequenced in a study of molecular identifiers for immune sequencing clone quantification. MiXCR, applied by TCRdb to the PCR reads, yields one record per CDR3 protein. The data contain roughly 630,000 distinct CDR3 sequences, about 25% of them singletons. Sequencing used naive CD8+ T cells from blood, with Jurkat cell RNA spiked in. As to subset: FACS-sorted CD8+CD4-CCR7+CD45RA+ naive T cells. These receptors all come from a human donor in good health. Some libraries in this study had Jurkat cell RNA spiked in.

The chain's CDR3 is CASSEVDSSYEQYF. The CDR3 DNA sequence: TGTGCCAGCAGCGAAGTGGACAGCTCCTACGAGCAGTACTTC. The V gene is TRBV3-1, the J gene TRBJ2-7; TRBD1 might be the D (6 bases). The CDR3 is 14 residues long. Trimming removed 5 bases at V and 0 bases at J, with 11 bases between. Germline V gives CDR1 LGHDT, CDR2 YNNKEL (reference sequence).

Regarding this clonotype: A much bigger clone sits one base away, suggesting this may be a read error. The genes are TRBV27 and TRBJ1-5; D is unresolved. CDR1 is MNHEY and CDR2 is SMNVEV in the germline V gene (reference sequence). This CDR3 contains 13 residues. Trimming left V 6 bases short and J 7 bases short, with 13 bases between. The CDR3 spells CASSQRSGQPQHF. CDR3 DNA: TGTGCCAGCAGCCAACGCTCTGGACAGCCCCAGCATTTT.

This clonotype showed up many times. This rearrangement joins TRBV5-6 to TRBJ2-7; 7 bases map to TRBD2. This CDR3 contains 12 residues. Per the germline V gene, CDR1 is SGHDT and CDR2 is YYEEEE. With V trimmed by 4 bases and J by 6 bases, 4 bases remained unmatched. This CDR3 reads CASSPGGGEQYF. CDR3 bases: TGTGCCAGCAGCCCTGGCGGGGGCGAGCAGTACTTC.

The chain carries TRBV6-6 and TRBJ2-5; TRBD2 aligns across 7 bases. CDR1 and CDR2 (germline): MNHNY, SVGAGI (reference sequence). Trimming at V came to 6 bases and at J to 5 bases, leaving 9 bases not matched to a gene. This CDR3 spans 14 amino acids. CDR3 nucleotides: TGTGCCAGCAGAGCGGGGCACCCTTGGGAGACCCAGTACTTC. This translates into CASRAGHPWETQYF.

This chain joins TRBV2 and TRBJ2-1; 16 bases are shared with TRBD2. This CDR3 comprises 16 residues. Germline V CDR1 and CDR2: SNHLY, FYNNEI. The V and J ends lost 8 bases and 2 bases, in that order; junction bases with no gene match: 3. This CDR3 reads CASGTSGRVAYNEQFF. Here the CDR3 DNA reads TGTGCCAGCGGGACTAGCGGGAGGGTGGCCTACAATGAGCAGTTCTTC. Full variable domain (remainder filled in from reference TRBV2 and TRBJ2-1): EPEVTQTPSHQVTQMGQEVILRCVPISNHLYFYWYRQILGQKVEFLVSFYNNEISEKSEIFDDQFSVERPDGSNFTLKIRSTKLEDSAMYFCASGTSGRVAYNEQFFGPGTRLTVL.

This clonotype was picked up a small number of times. V is TRBV7-2 and J is TRBJ2-7, with D perhaps TRBD1 or TRBD2 (5 bases each). Germline CDR1 reads SGHTA; CDR2 reads FQGNSA. The V end was cut by 5 bases, the J end by 1 base, with 15 bases between. The CDR3 is made up of 15 amino acids. CDR3 nucleotides: TGTGCCAGCAGCCAAACGGTGGGGGTTTCCTACGAGCAGTACTTC. It is translated as CASSQTVGVSYEQYF.

This clonotype was seen many times. The chain links TRBV7-9 to TRBJ1-1, with D possibly matching TRBD1 (5 bases). With 5 bases removed from V and 0 bases from J, the gap between germline ends came to 13 bases. The CDR3 totals 15 residues. Germline V CDR1 and CDR2: SEHNR, FQNEAQ (reference sequence). The CDR3 protein is CASSNRDGLNTEAFF. CDR3 in DNA: TGTGCCAGCAGCAACCGGGACGGCTTGAACACTGAAGCTTTCTTT.

This clonotype showed up many times. The CDR3 DNA reads as TGTGCCAGCAGCCTACATCCCCTACCGATACTAGCCAAAAACATTCAGTACTTC. Its translation is CASSLHPLPILAKNIQYF. The V and J genes are TRBV3-1 and TRBJ2-4; D is unresolved. V lost 4 bases and J 0 bases, leaving 19 bases between the germline ends. The germline gives CDR1 LGHDT, CDR2 YNNKEL (reference sequence). This CDR3 comprises 18 residues. The variable domain in full, with the rest retrieved from reference TRBV3-1 and TRBJ2-4, is DTAVSQTPKYLVTQMGNDKSIKCEQNLGHDTMYWYKQDSKKFLKIMFSYNNKELIINETVPNRFSPKSPDKAHLNLHINSLELGDSAVYFCASSLHPLPILAKNIQYFGAGTRLSVL.

This clonotype was seen a few times. The chain couples TRBV4-2 to TRBJ2-3; the match to TRBD2 covers 11 bases. The CDR3 spans 20 residues. From germline, CDR1 is LGHNA and CDR2 YNFKEQ. With V trimmed by 4 bases and J by 1 base, 16 bases remained unmatched. Here the CDR3 DNA reads TGTGCCAGCAGCCCCCCTTTAGCGGGAGGGATCACAATGGGCACAGATACGCAGTATTTT. It translates to CASSPPLAGGITMGTDTQYF.

In the case of this clonotype: It may be a read error: a sequence one base away is much more abundant. The chain links TRBV5-3 to TRBJ1-1; D gene unclear. TRBV5-3 is labeled an ORF, and its function is uncertain. The CDR3 has 14 residues. As DNA, the CDR3 is TGTGCCAGCAGCTTGGGCAGCATGGACACTGAAGCTTTCTTT. Protein sequence: CASSLGSMDTEAFF.